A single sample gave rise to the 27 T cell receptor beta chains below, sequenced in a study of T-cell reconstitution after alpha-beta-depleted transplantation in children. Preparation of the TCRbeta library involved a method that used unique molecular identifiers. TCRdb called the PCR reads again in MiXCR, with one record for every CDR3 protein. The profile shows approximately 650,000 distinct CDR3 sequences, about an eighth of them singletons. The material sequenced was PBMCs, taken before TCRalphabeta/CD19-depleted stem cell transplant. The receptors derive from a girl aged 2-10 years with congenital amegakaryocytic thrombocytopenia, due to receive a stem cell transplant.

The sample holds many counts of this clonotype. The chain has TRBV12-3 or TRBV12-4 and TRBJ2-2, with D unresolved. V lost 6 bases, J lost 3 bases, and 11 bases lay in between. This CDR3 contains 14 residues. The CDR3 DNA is TGTGCCAGCAGCCCGCCCAGAGACACCGGGGAGCTGTTTTTT. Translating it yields CASSPPRDTGELFF.

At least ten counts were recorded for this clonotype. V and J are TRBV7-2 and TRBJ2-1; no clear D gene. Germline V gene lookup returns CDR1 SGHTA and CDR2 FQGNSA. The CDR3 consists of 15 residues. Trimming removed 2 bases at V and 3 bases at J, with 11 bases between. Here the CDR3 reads CASSLWEKLYNEQFF. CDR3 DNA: TGTGCCAGCAGCTTATGGGAAAAACTCTACAATGAGCAGTTCTTC.

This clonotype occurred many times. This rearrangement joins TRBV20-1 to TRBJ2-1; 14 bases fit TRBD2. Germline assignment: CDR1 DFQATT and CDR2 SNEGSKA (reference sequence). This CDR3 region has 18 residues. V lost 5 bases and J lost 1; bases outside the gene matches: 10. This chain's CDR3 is CSAPKGTSGSWSYNEQFF. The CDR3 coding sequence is TGCAGTGCTCCTAAGGGGACTAGCGGGAGTTGGTCCTACAATGAGCAGTTCTTC.

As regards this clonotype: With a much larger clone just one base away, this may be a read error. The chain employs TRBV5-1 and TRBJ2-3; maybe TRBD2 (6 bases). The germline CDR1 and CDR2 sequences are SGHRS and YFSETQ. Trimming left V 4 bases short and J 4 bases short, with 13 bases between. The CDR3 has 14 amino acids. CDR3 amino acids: CASSMVQRADTQYF. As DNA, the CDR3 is TGCGCCAGCAGCATGGTTCAGCGGGCAGATACGCAGTATTTT.

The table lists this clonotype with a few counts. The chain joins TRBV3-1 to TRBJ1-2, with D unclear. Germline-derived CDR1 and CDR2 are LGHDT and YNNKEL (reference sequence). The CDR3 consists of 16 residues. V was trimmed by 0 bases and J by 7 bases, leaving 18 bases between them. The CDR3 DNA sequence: TGTGCCAGCAGCCAAGAAAGGTTAGGAGAAACACCTGGCTACACCTTC. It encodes CASSQERLGETPGYTF.

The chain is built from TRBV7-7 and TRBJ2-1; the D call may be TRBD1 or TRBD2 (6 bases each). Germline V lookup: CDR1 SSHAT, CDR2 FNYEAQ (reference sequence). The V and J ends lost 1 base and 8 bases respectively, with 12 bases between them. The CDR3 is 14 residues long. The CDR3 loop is CASSLGWGAYEQFF. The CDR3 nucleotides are TGTGCCAGCAGCTTAGGATGGGGGGCTTATGAGCAGTTCTTC.

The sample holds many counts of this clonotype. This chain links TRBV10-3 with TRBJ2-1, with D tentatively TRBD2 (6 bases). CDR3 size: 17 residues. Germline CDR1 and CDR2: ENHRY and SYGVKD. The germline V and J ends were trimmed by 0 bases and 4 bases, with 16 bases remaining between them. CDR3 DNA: TGTGCCATCAGTGAGTCGGGACTGGAAGGGATATACAATGAGCAGTTCTTC. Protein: CAISESGLEGIYNEQFF.

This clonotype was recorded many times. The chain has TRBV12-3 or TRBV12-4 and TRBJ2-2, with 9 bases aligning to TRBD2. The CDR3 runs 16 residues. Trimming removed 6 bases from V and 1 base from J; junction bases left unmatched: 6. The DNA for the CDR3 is TGTGCCAGCAGCCGAGAACTAGCGGGGAACACCGGGGAGCTGTTTTTT. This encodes CASSRELAGNTGELFF.

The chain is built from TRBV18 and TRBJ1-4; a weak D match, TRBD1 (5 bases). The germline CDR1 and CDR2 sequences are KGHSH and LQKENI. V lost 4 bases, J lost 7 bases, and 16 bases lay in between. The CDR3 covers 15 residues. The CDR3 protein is CASSQSGTEGEKLFF. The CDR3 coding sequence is TGTGCCAGCTCACAATCCGGGACGGAAGGTGAAAAACTGTTTTTT.

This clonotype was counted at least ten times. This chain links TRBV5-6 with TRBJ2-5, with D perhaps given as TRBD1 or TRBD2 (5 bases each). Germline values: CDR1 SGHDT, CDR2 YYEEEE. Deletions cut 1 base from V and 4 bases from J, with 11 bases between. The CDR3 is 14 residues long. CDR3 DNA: TGTGCCAGCAGCTTGTGGGGGATGGGAGAGACCCAGTACTTC. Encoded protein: CASSLWGMGETQYF.

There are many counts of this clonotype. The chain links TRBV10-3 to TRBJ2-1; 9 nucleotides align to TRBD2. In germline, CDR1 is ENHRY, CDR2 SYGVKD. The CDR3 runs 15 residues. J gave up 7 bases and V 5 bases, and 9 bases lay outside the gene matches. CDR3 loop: CAISFLAGAGNEQFF. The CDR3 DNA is TGTGCCATCAGTTTTTTAGCGGGAGCGGGAAATGAGCAGTTCTTC.

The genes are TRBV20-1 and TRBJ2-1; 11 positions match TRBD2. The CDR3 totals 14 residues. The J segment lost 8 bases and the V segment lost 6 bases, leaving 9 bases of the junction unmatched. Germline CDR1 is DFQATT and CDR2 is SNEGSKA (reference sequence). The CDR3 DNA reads TGCAGTGCGATTAGCGGGAGGGAGGTTGATGAGCAGTTCTTC. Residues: CSAISGREVDEQFF.

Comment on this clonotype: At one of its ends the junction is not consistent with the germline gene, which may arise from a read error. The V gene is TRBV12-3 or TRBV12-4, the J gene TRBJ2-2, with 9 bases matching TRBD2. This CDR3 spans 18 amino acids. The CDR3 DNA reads TGTCCCAGCAGTTCCAGACTAGCGGCCTTCGCGAACACCGGGGAGCTGTTTTTT. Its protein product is CPSSSRLAAFANTGELFF.

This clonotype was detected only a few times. For the CDR3, the DNA is TGTGCCAGCAGCTTCCCGGCGGGGGACATTCAGTACTTC. It translates to CASSFPAGDIQYF. V usage is TRBV5-5 and J usage is TRBJ2-4; 7 bases match TRBD2. This CDR3 has 13 residues. V dropped 2 bases and J dropped 8; count of bases not matched to a gene: 4. Per the germline V gene, CDR1 is SGHKS and CDR2 is YYEKEE (reference sequence).

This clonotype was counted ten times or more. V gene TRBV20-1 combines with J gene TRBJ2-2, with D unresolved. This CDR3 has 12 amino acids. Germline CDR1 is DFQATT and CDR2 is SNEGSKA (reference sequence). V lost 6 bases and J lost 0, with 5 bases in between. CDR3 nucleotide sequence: TGCAGTGCGCCGTCGAACACCGGGGAGCTGTTTTTT. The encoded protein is CSAPSNTGELFF.

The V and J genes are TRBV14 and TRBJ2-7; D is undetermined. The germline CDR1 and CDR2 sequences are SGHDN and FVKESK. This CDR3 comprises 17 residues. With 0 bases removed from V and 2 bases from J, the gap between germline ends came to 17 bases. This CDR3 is CASSQESAGSPAYEQYF. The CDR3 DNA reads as TGTGCCAGCAGCCAAGAGTCGGCCGGTAGTCCCGCCTACGAGCAGTACTTC. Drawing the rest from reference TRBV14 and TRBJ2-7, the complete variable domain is EAGVTQFPSHSVIEKGQTVTLRCDPISGHDNLYWYRRVMGKEIKFLLHFVKESKQDESGMPNNRFLAERTGGTYSTLKVQPAELEDSGVYFCASSQESAGSPAYEQYFGPGTRLTVT.

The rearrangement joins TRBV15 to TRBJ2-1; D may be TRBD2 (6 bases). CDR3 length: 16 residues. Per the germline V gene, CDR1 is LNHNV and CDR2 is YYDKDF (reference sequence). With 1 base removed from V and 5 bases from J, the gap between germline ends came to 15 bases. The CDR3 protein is CATSRGRGLPDNEQFF. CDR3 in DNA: TGTGCCACCAGCAGAGGGAGGGGACTTCCAGACAATGAGCAGTTCTTC.

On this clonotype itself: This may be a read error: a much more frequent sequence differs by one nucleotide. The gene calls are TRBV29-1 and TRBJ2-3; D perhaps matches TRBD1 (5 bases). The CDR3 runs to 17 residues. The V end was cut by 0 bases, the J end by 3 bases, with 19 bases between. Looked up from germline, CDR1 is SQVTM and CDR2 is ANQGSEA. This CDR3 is CSVEDLPVQGWTDTQYF. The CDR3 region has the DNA TGCAGCGTTGAAGATCTTCCTGTCCAGGGCTGGACAGATACGCAGTATTTT.

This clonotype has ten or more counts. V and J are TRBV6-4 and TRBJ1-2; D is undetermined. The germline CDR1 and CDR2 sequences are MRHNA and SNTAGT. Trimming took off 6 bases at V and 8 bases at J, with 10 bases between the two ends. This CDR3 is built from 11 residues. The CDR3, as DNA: TGTGCCAGCAGCGATGGTTGGGGCTACACCTTC. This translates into CASSDGWGYTF.

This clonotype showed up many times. CDR3 sequence: CSARTENTEAFF. For the CDR3, the DNA is TGCAGTGCCAGAACGGAGAACACTGAAGCTTTCTTT. The genes are TRBV20-1 and TRBJ1-1; no clear D gene. The V gene's germline CDR1 is DFQATT and CDR2 SNEGSKA (reference sequence). The CDR3 runs 12 residues. The germline V and J ends were trimmed by 6 bases and 1 base, with 9 bases remaining between them.

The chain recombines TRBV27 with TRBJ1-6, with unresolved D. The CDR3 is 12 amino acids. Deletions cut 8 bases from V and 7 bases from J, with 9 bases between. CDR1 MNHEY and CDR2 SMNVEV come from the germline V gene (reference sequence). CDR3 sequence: CASGWRNSPLHF. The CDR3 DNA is TGTGCCAGCGGATGGCGGAATTCACCCCTCCACTTT.

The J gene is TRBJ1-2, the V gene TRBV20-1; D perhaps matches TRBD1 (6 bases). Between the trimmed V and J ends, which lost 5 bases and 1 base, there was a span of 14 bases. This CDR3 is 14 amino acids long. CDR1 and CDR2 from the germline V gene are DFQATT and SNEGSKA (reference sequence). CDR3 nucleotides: TGCAGTGCTGTCCAGGGGAGCCTTAACTATGGCTACACCTTC. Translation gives CSAVQGSLNYGYTF.

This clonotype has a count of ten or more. The CDR3 here is CASSLDRVGTDTQYF. The CDR3 nucleotides are TGCGCCAGCAGCTTGGACAGGGTGGGCACAGATACGCAGTATTTT. The chain combines TRBV5-1 with TRBJ2-3, with a weak D call TRBD1 (6 bases). Trimming stripped 0 bases from V and 1 base from J, with 9 bases between. The CDR3 totals 15 residues. Germline V gives CDR1 SGHRS, CDR2 YFSETQ.

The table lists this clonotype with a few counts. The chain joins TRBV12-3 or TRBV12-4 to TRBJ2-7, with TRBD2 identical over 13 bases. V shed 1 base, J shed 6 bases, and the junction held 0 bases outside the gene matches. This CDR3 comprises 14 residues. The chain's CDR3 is CASSLGTSGSEQYF. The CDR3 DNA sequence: TGTGCCAGCAGTTTAGGGACTAGCGGGAGCGAGCAGTACTTC.

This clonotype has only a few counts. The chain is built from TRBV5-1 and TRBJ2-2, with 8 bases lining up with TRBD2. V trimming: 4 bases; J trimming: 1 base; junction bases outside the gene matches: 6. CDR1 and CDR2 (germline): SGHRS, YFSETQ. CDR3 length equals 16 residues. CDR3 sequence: CASSTVLAENTGELFF. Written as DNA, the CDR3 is TGCGCCAGCAGCACGGTACTAGCGGAGAACACCGGGGAGCTGTTTTTT.

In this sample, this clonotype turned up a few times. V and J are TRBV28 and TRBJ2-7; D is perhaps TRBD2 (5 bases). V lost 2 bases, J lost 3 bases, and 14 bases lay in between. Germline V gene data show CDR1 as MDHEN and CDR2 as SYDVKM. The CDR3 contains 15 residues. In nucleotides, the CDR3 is TGTGCCAGCAGTTTAGAGGGCCCAGGAAGCTACGAGCAGTACTTC. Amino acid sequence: CASSLEGPGSYEQYF.

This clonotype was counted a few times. The CDR3 region has the DNA TGCAGTGCTGCTCCCTCGGGACCCCTCTCCTACAATGAGCAGTTCTTC. Its protein is CSAAPSGPLSYNEQFF. The chain recombines TRBV20-1 with TRBJ2-1, with D perhaps being TRBD1 or TRBD2 (5 bases each). The germline gives CDR1 DFQATT, CDR2 SNEGSKA (reference sequence). CDR3 length: 16 amino acids. V lost 5 bases and J 0 bases, leaving 17 bases between the germline ends.